One sample yielded the 20 T cell receptor beta chains listed below, sequenced in a study of monozygotic twins with cystic fibrosis. Assay used: immunoSEQ multiplex PCR; TCRdb lists only in-frame clones, some missing. Of some 15,000 clones in the sample, 85% were seen once. The sequenced material came from blood. Receptors were obtained from a boy aged 5 to 17 with cystic fibrosis.

This clone appeared a few times. The chain is built from TRBV27 and TRBJ1-5, with a possible D match to TRBD1 (6 bases). V was pared by 2 bases and J by 2 bases, with 10 bases between. The length of the CDR3 is 15 residues. Germline V lookup: CDR1 MNHEY, CDR2 SMNVEV (reference sequence). CDR3 sequence: CASSLQGWGNQPQHF. CDR3 DNA sequence: TGTGCCAGCAGTTTACAGGGGTGGGGCAATCAGCCCCAGCATTTT.

In nucleotides, the CDR3 is TGTGCCAGCGAATTTAGAGGACCTTTCTATGGCTACACCTTC. Translated, it gives CASEFRGPFYGYTF. The V call is TRBV6-5, the J call TRBJ1-2; no definite D call. Trimming took 8 bases from V and 4 from J, leaving 17 bases between them. Germline V gene data show CDR1 as MNHEY and CDR2 as SVGAGI. The CDR3 is 14 amino acids.

The chain has TRBV6-4 and TRBJ1-6; maybe TRBD1 (6 bases). The CDR3 extends over 14 amino acids. V was shortened by 2 bases and J by 6 bases, with 8 bases between the two germline ends. Germline values: CDR1 MRHNA, CDR2 SNTAGT. CDR3 in amino acids: CASSDTGPNSPLHF. CDR3 sequence (DNA): TGTGCCAGCAGTGACACAGGGCCTAATTCACCCCTCCACTTT.

The chain joins TRBV29-1 to TRBJ2-3, with TRBD2 identical over 10 bases. This CDR3 is 14 amino acids long. Germline V gene lookup returns CDR1 SQVTM and CDR2 ANQGSEA. Trimming removed 7 bases from V and 4 bases from J; junction bases left unmatched: 8. The CDR3, as DNA: TGCAGCGCCCAAGAACTAGCGGGACCAGATACGCAGTATTTT. Translating gives CSAQELAGPDTQYF.

The rearrangement links TRBV5-8 to TRBJ1-6, with no clear D. The CDR3 contains 15 residues. V was shortened by 1 base and J by 13 bases, with 18 bases between the two germline ends. Germline V CDR1 and CDR2: SGHTS, YDEGEE. CDR3 region: CASSLLSGTNLPLHF. CDR3 sequence (DNA): TGTGCCAGCAGCTTGCTGTCGGGCACAAACCTTCCCCTCCACTTT.

This clone was detected once. The genes are TRBV5-4 and TRBJ2-1; 10 nucleotides align to TRBD2. Germline assignment: CDR1 SGHNT and CDR2 YYREEE (reference sequence). This CDR3 spans 16 amino acids. V dropped 1 base and J dropped 4; count of bases not matched to a gene: 5. The CDR3 nucleotides are TGTGCCAGCAGCTTGTCGCTAGCGGGAGTTTACAATGAGCAGTTCTTC. Protein: CASSLSLAGVYNEQFF.

This chain joins TRBV5-1 and TRBJ2-5, with TRBD1 as a possible D gene (7 bases). Deletions cut 3 bases from V and 1 base from J, with 10 bases between. Germline values: CDR1 SGHRS, CDR2 YFSETQ. The CDR3 covers 14 residues. CDR3 region: CASSWRGLQETQYF. In nucleotides, the CDR3 is TGCGCCAGCAGCTGGAGGGGGCTCCAAGAGACCCAGTACTTC.

This clone has a single count. The chain has TRBV5-1 and TRBJ1-1; no definite D call. CDR1 is SGHRS, CDR2 YFSETQ, per germline. The CDR3 is made up of 14 amino acids. V gave up 7 bases and J gave up 7 bases, with 20 bases separating them. The CDR3 protein is CASSLPSGASEAFF. The CDR3 DNA is TGCGCCAGCTCCTTACCCAGCGGAGCGAGTGAAGCTTTCTTT.

This chain joins TRBV6-5 and TRBJ2-7; D uncertain. This CDR3 spans 11 amino acids. V shed 6 bases and J shed 5 bases, with 8 bases lying between them. Germline V gives CDR1 MNHEY, CDR2 SVGAGI. The CDR3 DNA reads as TGTGCCAGCAGAAAATCGAACGAGCAGTACTTC. Translated, it gives CASRKSNEQYF.

V is TRBV2 and J is TRBJ1-1; 7 nucleotides line up with TRBD1. Trimming removed 3 bases from V and 6 bases from J; junction bases left unmatched: 7. In germline, CDR1 is SNHLY, CDR2 FYNNEI. This CDR3 is built from 14 residues. DNA of the CDR3: TGTGCCAGCAGTGATTGGGAAGGGGGCGCTGAAGCTTTCTTT. Protein product: CASSDWEGGAEAFF.

The V gene is TRBV30, the J gene TRBJ2-1, with a weak D call TRBD2 (7 bases). The length of the CDR3 is 16 residues. Looked up from germline, CDR1 is GTSNPN and CDR2 is SVGIG (reference sequence). Trimming pared 2 bases from V and 0 bases from J, leaving 14 bases between. The CDR3 region has the DNA TGTGCCTGGAGTTTGCGGGGGCTGAGCTCCTACAATGAGCAGTTCTTC. Protein product: CAWSLRGLSSYNEQFF.

This sequence joins TRBV4-1 and TRBJ2-7, with D possibly being TRBD2 (5 bases). The CDR3 covers 16 residues. Trimming stripped 1 base from V and 3 bases from J, with 16 bases between. Germline CDR1 is MGHRA and CDR2 is YSYEKL. As DNA, the CDR3 is TGCGCCAGCAGCCAAGCGATGCTAGCTTCGATCTACGAGCAGTACTTC. Amino acids: CASSQAMLASIYEQYF.

The rearrangement uses TRBV19 and TRBJ2-1; D ambiguous. The CDR3 spans 14 residues. The germline CDR1 and CDR2 sequences are LNHDA and SQIVND (reference sequence). The ends were cut back, 0 bases at V and 7 bases at J, with 10 bases in the middle. CDR3 residues: CASSIDSLRNEQFF. DNA of the CDR3: TGTGCCAGTAGTATAGATTCCCTGCGTAATGAGCAGTTCTTC.

The gene calls are TRBV6-1 and TRBJ1-1; 7 bases agree with TRBD1. The V and J ends lost 10 bases and 11 bases, in that order; junction bases with no gene match: 22. Germline-derived CDR1 and CDR2 are MNHNS and SASEGT. The CDR3 extends over 15 amino acids. CDR3: CATMGTVDRRALAFF. In nucleotides, the CDR3 is TGTGCCACCATGGGTACGGTGGACAGGAGGGCCCTGGCTTTCTTT.

The V call is TRBV7-6, the J call TRBJ1-1; D call uncertain. This CDR3 contains 12 residues. Trimming left V 4 bases short and J 8 bases short, with 11 bases between. Per the germline V gene, CDR1 is SGHVS and CDR2 is FNYEAQ. DNA for the CDR3: TGTGCCAGCAGCTCCCTGGGAGGGGAAGCTTTCTTT. Translation gives CASSSLGGEAFF.

The V gene is TRBV4-2, the J gene TRBJ1-1; TRBD1 might be the D (5 bases). This CDR3 region has 16 residues. V shed 1 base and J shed 4 bases, with 16 bases lying between them. CDR1 and CDR2 (germline): LGHNA, YNFKEQ. CDR3 sequence: CASSQALGDSSTEAFF. CDR3 sequence (DNA): TGTGCCAGCAGCCAAGCTTTGGGGGATTCTAGCACTGAAGCTTTCTTT.

The chain is built from TRBV21-1 and TRBJ2-3; the tabulated D call, TRBD1, remains unverified against the DNA. TRBV21-1 constitutes a pseudogene. The CDR3 extends over 16 amino acids. CDR3 coding DNA: TGTGCCAGCAGCAGACTTGGACAGGGGTGCACAGATACGCAGTATTTT. Its protein is CASSRLGQGCTDTQYF.

J is TRBJ1-4 and V is TRBV19; D is uncertain. V gave up 5 bases and J gave up 0 bases, with 16 bases separating them. This CDR3 is built from 17 residues. Germline V gene lookup returns CDR1 LNHDA and CDR2 SQIVND (reference sequence). The CDR3 region is CASSGSENFATNEKLFF. For the CDR3, the DNA is TGTGCCAGTAGTGGGTCAGAAAATTTTGCAACTAATGAAAAACTGTTTTTT.

V usage is TRBV7-8 and J usage is TRBJ2-5; D may correspond to TRBD1 or TRBD2 (5 bases each). V was trimmed by 4 bases and J by 5 bases, leaving 17 bases between them. Per the germline V gene, CDR1 is SGHVS and CDR2 is FQNEAQ. The CDR3 length is 15 residues. The DNA of the CDR3 is TGTGCCAGCAGCTCACGGGGCCTAGTGGGCGAGACCCAGTACTTC. This translates into CASSSRGLVGETQYF.

This chain connects TRBV5-1 to TRBJ1-2, with no clear D. The CDR3 contains 14 residues. In germline, CDR1 is SGHRS, CDR2 YFSETQ. Deletions cut 5 bases from V and 0 bases from J, with 11 bases between. CDR3 DNA: TGCGCCAGCAGGGCAGATATTTCTAACTATGGCTACACCTTC. Its translation: CASRADISNYGYTF.